One sample yielded the 8 T cell receptor beta chains listed below, sequenced in a study of Graves' ophthalmopathy and Graves' hyperthyroidism. The study amplified TCR beta CDR3 regions using RNA transcripts. An initial RT-PCR round employing HTBI primers preceded a second-round multiplex PCR. TCRdb passed the multiplex PCR reads through MiXCR, listing each CDR3 protein once. This sample has over a million distinct CDR3 sequences; roughly 35% occur once, and the top ten carry approximately 10%. The material sequenced was peripheral blood or thyroid tissue (not recorded which). These receptors were collected from an adult man with Graves' hyperthyroidism.

This clonotype came up many times. This chain uses TRBV5-1 with TRBJ1-2, with TRBD1 as a possible D gene (6 bases). This CDR3 has 14 residues. The germline gives CDR1 SGHRS, CDR2 YFSETQ. The ends were cut back, 2 bases at V and 6 bases at J, with 14 bases in the middle. The CDR3: CASSFGGQYDGYTF. The CDR3 DNA reads TGCGCCAGCAGCTTCGGGGGGCAATACGATGGCTACACCTTC.

This clonotype was seen only once. A much bigger clone sits one base away, suggesting this may be a read error. The chain is built from TRBV7-2 and TRBJ2-7, with 8 bases identical to TRBD1. The CDR3 runs to 13 residues. Germline CDR1 is SGHTA and CDR2 is FQGNSA. The CDR3 spells CASSPSGGREQHF. Here the CDR3 DNA reads TGTGCCAGCAGCCCCTCAGGGGGCCGGGAGCAGCACTTC.

The chain employs TRBV7-9 and TRBJ1-2; 12 positions agree with TRBD1. The CDR3 extends over 13 amino acids. Germline V lookup: CDR1 SEHNR, CDR2 FQNEAQ (reference sequence). Unmatched junction bases numbered 4, after V lost 4 bases and J lost 10 bases. CDR3 bases: TGTGCCAGCAGCTCCCGGGACAGGGGGCTCTACACCTTC. This gives the protein CASSSRDRGLYTF.

In the case of this clonotype: Being one base from a much bigger clone, this may be a read error. V is TRBV7-4 and J is TRBJ1-2, with D unresolved. The CDR3 runs 12 residues. Looked up from germline, CDR1 is SGHVT and CDR2 is SQSDAQ. The DNA of the CDR3 is TGTGCCAACAGCTTAGAGAGGGATGGCTACACCTTC. Translated: CANSLERDGYTF.

This clonotype was seen ten or more times. V is TRBV12-3 or TRBV12-4 and J is TRBJ1-5, with D uncertain. V was pared by 2 bases and J by 9 bases, with 11 bases between. The CDR3 sequence is 13 residues long. The CDR3 spells CASSLMLSSPQHF. In DNA, the CDR3 is TGTGCCAGCAGTTTAATGCTCTCCTCGCCCCAGCATTTT.

This clonotype has more than one count but fewer than ten. V usage is TRBV9 and J usage is TRBJ2-2, with 8 bases identical to TRBD1. Germline V gene lookup returns CDR1 SGDLS and CDR2 YYNGEE. V was clipped by 4 bases and J by 6 bases; unmatched bases: 14. The CDR3 has 17 amino acids. CDR3 bases: TGTGCCAGCAGCCCCCGGGTTGGCAGGGGGCGCGCCGGGGAGCTGTTTTTT. It specifies CASSPRVGRGRAGELFF. The full variable domain, completed using reference TRBV9 and TRBJ2-2, is DSGVTQTPKHLITATGQRVTLRCSPRSGDLSVYWYQQSLDQGLQFLIQYYNGEERAKGNILERFSAQQFPDLHSELNLSSLELGDSALYFCASSPRVGRGRAGELFFGEGSRLTVL.

Concerning this clonotype: The junction and the germline gene differ at one end; a read error may be behind it. This chain links TRBV5-1 with TRBJ1-4; 9 bases match TRBD1. Germline values: CDR1 SGHRS, CDR2 YFSETQ. The CDR3 has 16 amino acids. The CDR3 region is CASSLEQGAGAEKLFF. The CDR3 DNA reads as TGCGCTAGCAGCTTGGAACAGGGGGCAGGAGCCGAAAAACTGTTTTTT.

The table lists this clonotype with a few counts. The CDR3 coding sequence is TGTGCCAGTAGTAGTGACACTCCCACCGGGGAGCTGTTTTTT. Encoded protein: CASSSDTPTGELFF. V and J are TRBV19 and TRBJ2-2; no firm D call. Germline assignment: CDR1 LNHDA and CDR2 SQIVND (reference sequence). This CDR3 is 14 amino acids long. V shed 4 bases and J shed 4 bases, with 10 bases lying between them.